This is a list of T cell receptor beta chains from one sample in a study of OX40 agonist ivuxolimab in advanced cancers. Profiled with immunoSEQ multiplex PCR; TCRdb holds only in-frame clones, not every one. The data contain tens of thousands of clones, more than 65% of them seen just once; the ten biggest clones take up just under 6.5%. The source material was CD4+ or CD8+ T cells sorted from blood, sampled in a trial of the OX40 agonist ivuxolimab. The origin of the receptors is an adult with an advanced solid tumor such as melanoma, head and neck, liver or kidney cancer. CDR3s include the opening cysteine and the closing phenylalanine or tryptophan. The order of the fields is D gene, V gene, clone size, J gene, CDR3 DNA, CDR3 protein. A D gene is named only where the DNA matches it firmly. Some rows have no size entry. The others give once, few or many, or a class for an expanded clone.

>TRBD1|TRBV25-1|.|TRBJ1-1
TGTGCCGCAGGTACAGGGGGCGAGTATGGTAGAGGGACTGAAGCTTTCTTT
CAAGTGGEYGRGTEAFF
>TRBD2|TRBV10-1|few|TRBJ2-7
TGCGCCAGCAGTGAGTTCGCGGGGGGGCTCAACGAGCAGTACTTC
CASSEFAGGLNEQYF
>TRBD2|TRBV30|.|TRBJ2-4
TGTGCCTGGAGTTCTGGGACTAGCGGGGAGGTCAAAAACATTCAGTACTTC
CAWSSGTSGEVKNIQYF
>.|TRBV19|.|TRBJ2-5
TGTGCCAGTAGTATAAAGGCAGGGACTGTGGCCCAGTACTTC
CASSIKAGTVAQYF
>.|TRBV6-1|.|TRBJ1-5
TGTGCCAGCAGTGAAGGGGGGCGCTTGGGTCAGCCCCAGCATTTT
CASSEGGRLGQPQHF
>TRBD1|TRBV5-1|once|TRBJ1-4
TGCGCCAGCAGCTTGGACAGGGGCGATGAAAAACTGTTTTTT
CASSLDRGDEKLFF
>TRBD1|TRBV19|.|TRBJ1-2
TGTGCCAGTAGTATAACCCTCTGGGGACAGAACTATGGCTACACCTTC
CASSITLWGQNYGYTF
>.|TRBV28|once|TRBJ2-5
TGTGCCAGCAGTTTGGGGCAGTTCGGGACCCAGTACTTC
CASSLGQFGTQYF
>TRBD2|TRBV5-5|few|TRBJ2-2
TGTGCCAGCAGCCCCGGAGCGGGGGTTTCCACCGGGGAGCTGTTTTTT
CASSPGAGVSTGELFF
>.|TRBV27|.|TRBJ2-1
TGTGCCAGCTTTGAGGCGGGCGGGTACAATGAGCAGTTCTTC
CASFEAGGYNEQFF
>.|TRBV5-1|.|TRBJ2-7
TGCGCCAGCAGCTTGTCTCAGCGTCTCTACGAGCAGTACTTC
CASSLSQRLYEQYF
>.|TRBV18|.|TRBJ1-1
TGTGCCAGCTCACCAAAGGGGTTGGGCACTGAAGCTTTCTTT
CASSPKGLGTEAFF
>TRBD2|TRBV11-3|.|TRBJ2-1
TGTGCCAGCAGCCACCGAGGACTAGCGCGTGAGCAGTTCTTC
CASSHRGLAREQFF
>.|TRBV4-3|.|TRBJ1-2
TGCGCCAGCAGCCAAGAAAGTGGCTATGGCTACACCTTC
CASSQESGYGYTF
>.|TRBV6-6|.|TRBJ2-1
TGTGCCAGCACCACGTCCGGGACACCTTCATACAATGAGCAGTTCTTC
CASTTSGTPSYNEQFF
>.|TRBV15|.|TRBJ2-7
TGTGCCACCAGCAGAGGGCCCCAGGGCCCCAGCGAGCAGTACTTC
CATSRGPQGPSEQYF
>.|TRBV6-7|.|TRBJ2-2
TGTGCCAGCAGTTACAATCACAGGGTCACCGGGGAGCTGTTTTTT
CASSYNHRVTGELFF
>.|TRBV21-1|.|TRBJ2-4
TGTGCCAGCAGCACCCCAAGACAGGGGAAGGAAAACATTCAGTACTTC
CASSTPRQGKENIQYF
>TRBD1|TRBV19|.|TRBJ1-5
TGTGCCAGTAGTACGGGACAGTCGAGGCGGCCCCAGCATTTT
CASSTGQSRRPQHF
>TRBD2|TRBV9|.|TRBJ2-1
TGTGCCAGCGCCGGAATGGCGGGGGGGAGGAATGAGCAGTTCTTC
CASAGMAGGRNEQFF
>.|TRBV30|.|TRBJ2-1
TGTGCCTGGAGTGCGGACGTATACAATGAGCAGTTCTTC
CAWSADVYNEQFF
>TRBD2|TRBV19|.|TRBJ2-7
TGTGCCAGTAGTCCAGGACTAGCGGGGTCCTTCACCTACGAGCAGTACTTC
CASSPGLAGSFTYEQYF
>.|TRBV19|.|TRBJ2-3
TGTGCCAGTAGTGGGGTTTCTTTGGGCACAGATACGCAGTATTTT
CASSGVSLGTDTQYF
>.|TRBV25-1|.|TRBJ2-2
TGTGCCAGCAGGGGCGTTAACACCGGGGAGCTGTTTTTT
CASRGVNTGELFF
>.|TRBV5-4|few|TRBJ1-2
TGTGCCAGCAGCTTATCGACAGGATCTTATGGCTACACCTTC
CASSLSTGSYGYTF
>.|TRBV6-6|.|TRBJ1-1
TGTGCCAGCAGTTCCCGGACAGCCGGGAGGACTGAAGCTTTCTTT
CASSSRTAGRTEAFF
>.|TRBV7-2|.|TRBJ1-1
TGTGCCAGCAGACTCCTGAACACTGAAGCTTTCTTT
CASRLLNTEAFF
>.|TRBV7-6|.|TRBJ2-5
TGTGCCAGCAGCTTCCGGGAGACCCAGTACTTC
CASSFRETQYF
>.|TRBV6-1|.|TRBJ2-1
TGTGCCAGCAACCTTGGCGGGAACAATGAGCAGTTCTTC
CASNLGGNNEQFF
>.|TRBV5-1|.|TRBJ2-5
TGCGCCAGCAGCCCCGGTAGCATCCAAGAGACCCAGTACTTC
CASSPGSIQETQYF
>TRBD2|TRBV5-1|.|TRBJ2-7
TGCGCCAGCAGCTCCTTAGCGGGGACTTCTTCCTACGAGCAGTACTTC
CASSSLAGTSSYEQYF
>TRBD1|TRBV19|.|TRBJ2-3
TGTGCCAGTAGCCCCGGGACAGGGGGCACAGATACGCAGTATTTT
CASSPGTGGTDTQYF
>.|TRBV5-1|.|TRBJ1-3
TGCGCCAGCAGCTTGACAGACCCGGGGATCACCATATATTTT
CASSLTDPGITIYF
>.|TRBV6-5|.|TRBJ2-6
TGTGCCAGCAGTTACAGATTCTCTGGGGCCAACGTCCTGACTTTC
CASSYRFSGANVLTF
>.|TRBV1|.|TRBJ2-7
TGCACCAGCAGCCCCGGGGGGGACGCCTACGAGCAGTACTTC
CTSSPGGDAYEQYF
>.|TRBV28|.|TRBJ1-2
TGTGCCAGCAACCCCGACAGGAGCGGCCACTACTATGGCTACACCTTC
CASNPDRSGHYYGYTF
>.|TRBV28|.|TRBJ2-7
TGTGCCAGCAGCCCACATATACGCGAGCAGTACTTC
CASSPHIREQYF
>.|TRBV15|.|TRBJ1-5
TGTGCCACCAGCTCCTACGCTGGGGGAGGTCAGCCCCAGCATTTT
CATSSYAGGGQPQHF
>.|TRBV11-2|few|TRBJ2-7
TGTGCCAGCAGCCCTGGACAGTTCTCCTACGAGCAGTACTTC
CASSPGQFSYEQYF
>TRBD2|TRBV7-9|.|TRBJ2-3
TGTGCCAGCAGCCCGAAAGGAGGCAGCGGGAGACGCACAGATACGCAGTATTTT
CASSPKGGSGRRTDTQYF
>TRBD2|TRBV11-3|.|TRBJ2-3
TGTGCCAGCAGCGATAGCGGGAGGGCAGATACGCAGTATTTT
CASSDSGRADTQYF
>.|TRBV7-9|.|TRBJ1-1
TGTGCCAGCAGCTTATTGGCGGCCGGTGAAGCTTTCTTT
CASSLLAAGEAFF
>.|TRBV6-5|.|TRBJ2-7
TGTGCCAGCAGAACAAGGACCCACGGTGGCGGCGAGCAGTACTTC
CASRTRTHGGGEQYF
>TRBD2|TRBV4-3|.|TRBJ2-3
TGCGCCAGCAGCCAAGAGAATCTAGCGGGGGGAACAGATACGCAGTATTTT
CASSQENLAGGTDTQYF
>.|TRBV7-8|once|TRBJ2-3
TGTGCCAGCAGCTTCCGGGGTGGCGGGGGCACTAGCACAGATACGCAGTATTTT
CASSFRGGGGTSTDTQYF
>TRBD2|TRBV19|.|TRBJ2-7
TGTGCCAGTAGTATGGGGGGACTAGCGGGGTCCTACGAGCAGTACTTC
CASSMGGLAGSYEQYF
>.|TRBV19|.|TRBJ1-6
TGTGCCAGTAGTTTAAGAGGGAATTCACCCCTCCACTTT
CASSLRGNSPLHF
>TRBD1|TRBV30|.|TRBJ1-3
TGTGCCTGGAGCCGGACAGGGGGATCCTCTGGAAACACCATATATTTT
CAWSRTGGSSGNTIYF
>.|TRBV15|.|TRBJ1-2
TGTGCCACCAGCAGAGGGGCAGGGGAAGCCAACTATGGCTACACCTTC
CATSRGAGEANYGYTF
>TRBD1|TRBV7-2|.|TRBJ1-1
TGTGCCAGCACCGGGGGGAGACAGGGGGCGGTAAACACTGAAGCTTTCTTT
CASTGGRQGAVNTEAFF
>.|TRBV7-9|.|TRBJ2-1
TGTGCCAGCAGCAAAGCGGTCCTGGGAGGTGAGCAGTTCTTC
CASSKAVLGGEQFF
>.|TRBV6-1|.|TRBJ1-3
TGTGCCAGCACTGGGCGAGGGTTCTCTGGAAACACCATATATTTT
CASTGRGFSGNTIYF